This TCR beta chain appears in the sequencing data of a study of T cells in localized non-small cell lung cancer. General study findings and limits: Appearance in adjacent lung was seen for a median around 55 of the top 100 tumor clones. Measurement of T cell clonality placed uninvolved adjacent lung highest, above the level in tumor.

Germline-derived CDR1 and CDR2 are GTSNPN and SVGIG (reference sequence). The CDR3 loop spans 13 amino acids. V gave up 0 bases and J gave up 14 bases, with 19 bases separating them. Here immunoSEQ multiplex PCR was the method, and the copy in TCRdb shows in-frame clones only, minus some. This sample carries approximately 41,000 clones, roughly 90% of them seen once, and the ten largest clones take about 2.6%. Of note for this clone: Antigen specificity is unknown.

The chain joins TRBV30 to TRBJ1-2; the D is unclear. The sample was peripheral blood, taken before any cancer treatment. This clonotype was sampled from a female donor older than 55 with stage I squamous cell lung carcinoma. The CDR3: CAWSVVANPARTF. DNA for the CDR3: TGTGCCTGGAGTGTAGTAGCCAACCCGGCGCGGACCTTC.